Below, 17 T cell receptor beta chains from the same sample are listed, as sequenced in a study of blood T cells in healthy people across ages. It was with a sample-barcoded 5' primer and a J-beta primer mix that a second PCR of about 7 to 12 cycles was run. TCRdb passed the 5' RACE reads through MiXCR, listing each CDR3 protein once. The repertoire holds approximately 2,000,000 distinct CDR3 sequences, with approximately 39% as singletons. Material for sequencing was blood. These receptors were taken from a human donor in good health.

This clonotype was observed a few times. The genes are TRBV7-9 and TRBJ2-7, with D possibly being TRBD2 (5 bases). V lost 2 bases to trimming and J lost 3 bases, with 8 bases between them. The CDR3 spans 13 residues. Germline CDR1 SEHNR, CDR2 FQNEAQ (reference sequence). The DNA for the CDR3 is TGTGCCAGCAGCTTATCTGACTACTACGAGCAGTACTTC. Translated: CASSLSDYYEQYF.

This clonotype was counted a few times. V is TRBV7-8 and J is TRBJ2-7; tentatively, D is TRBD1 (6 bases). Trimming shortened V by 5 bases and J by 3 bases, and 11 bases separated the two germline ends. Germline V CDR1 and CDR2: SGHVS, FQNEAQ. The CDR3 has 13 residues. The CDR3 sequence is CASSRDTNYEQYF. Here the CDR3 DNA reads TGTGCCAGCAGCCGGGACACCAACTACGAGCAGTACTTC.

J is TRBJ2-1 and V is TRBV12-3 or TRBV12-4; weak D call: TRBD2 (6 bases). Between the trimmed V and J ends, which lost 7 bases and 7 bases, there was a span of 23 bases. The CDR3 is 16 amino acids. The CDR3 coding sequence is TGTGCCAGCACACCTTCCGGGACTCAGGCGTTTAATGAGCAGTTCTTC. Translated, it gives CASTPSGTQAFNEQFF.

This rearrangement joins TRBV6-4 to TRBJ2-3; no firm D call. CDR1 MRHNA and CDR2 SNTAGT come from the germline V gene. The CDR3 length is 13 residues. V gave up 6 bases and J gave up 2 bases, with 9 bases separating them. CDR3 sequence: CASSRANTDTQYF. The CDR3 nucleotides read TGTGCCAGCAGCCGGGCGAACACAGATACGCAGTATTTT.

The CDR3 nucleotides are TGTGCCAGCAGCGAATTGGACGTACACAATGAGCAGTTCTTC. It translates to CASSELDVHNEQFF. This chain uses TRBV2 with TRBJ2-1; D not certain. V lost 6 bases and J 5 bases, leaving 14 bases between the germline ends. The CDR3 spans 14 residues. The germline CDR1 and CDR2 sequences are SNHLY and FYNNEI.

This clonotype was picked up a small number of times. Germline is not matched at one junction end, which may reflect a read error. This chain connects TRBV6-6 to TRBJ2-3, with 7 bases aligning to TRBD1. Germline lookup yields CDR1 MNHNY and CDR2 SVGAGI (reference sequence). This CDR3 is built from 15 residues. This CDR3 reads CASTQGQRITGTQYF. The CDR3 DNA follows: TGTGCCAGCACCCAGGGACAGAGGATTACAGGTACGCAGTATTTT.

The J gene is TRBJ2-5, the V gene TRBV11-2; possible D gene TRBD1, 6 bases. The assigned J gene may be wrong: the sequence end matches TRBJ2-7 better. This CDR3 has 15 residues. Germline CDR1 and CDR2: SGHAT and FQNNGV. The CDR3 loop reads CASSLPGHDLYEQYF. The CDR3 coding sequence is TGTGCCAGCAGCTTACCGGGACATGACCTTTACGAGCAGTACTTC.

As concerns this clonotype: This may stem from a read error, because a much larger clone lies one nucleotide away. The rearrangement joins TRBV6-5 to TRBJ2-7; D not certain. CDR1 and CDR2 from the germline V gene are MNHEY and SVGAGI. CDR3 length equals 13 residues. The CDR3: CAGSPNTAYEQYF. For the CDR3, the DNA is TGTGCCGGCAGTCCCAACACCGCCTACGAGCAGTACTTC.

This sequence joins TRBV12-3 or TRBV12-4 and TRBJ2-2; possibly TRBD1 for D (5 bases). V lost 5 bases to trimming and J lost 7 bases, with 14 bases between them. This CDR3 is 14 amino acids long. The CDR3 reads CASSTTDLVGELFF. The CDR3 bases are TGTGCCAGCAGTACGACAGATTTGGTCGGGGAGCTGTTTTTT.

The chain is built from TRBV7-6 and TRBJ2-3, with 9 bases matching TRBD2. This CDR3 contains 18 residues. Germline CDR1 and CDR2: SGHVS and FNYEAQ. The V segment lost 2 bases and the J segment 0 bases; nucleotides outside the gene matches: 9. CDR3 in amino acids: CASSLSQPGLASTDTQYF. DNA of the CDR3: TGTGCCAGCAGCTTATCCCAACCGGGACTAGCTAGCACAGATACGCAGTATTTT.

This chain connects TRBV4-3 to TRBJ1-2; D is perhaps TRBD1 (6 bases). Germline values: CDR1 LGHNA, CDR2 YSLEER. V lost 5 bases and J 0 bases, leaving 13 bases between the germline ends. The CDR3 sequence is 15 residues long. The CDR3 DNA is TGCGCCAGCAGCTTACGGGACATAGCTAACTATGGCTACACCTTC. Translating gives CASSLRDIANYGYTF.

This clonotype was seen a handful of times. The rearrangement links TRBV15 to TRBJ2-1; TRBD1 matches at 10 bases. J was trimmed by 9 bases and V by 5 bases; bases with no gene match: 7. This CDR3 spans 14 amino acids. CDR1 and CDR2 (germline): LNHNV, YYDKDF (reference sequence). CDR3 in DNA: TGTGCCACCAGCCAAGGACAGGGGGTTGGTGAGCAGTTCTTC. Its protein is CATSQGQGVGEQFF.

This sequence joins TRBV12-3 or TRBV12-4 and TRBJ1-2; D is uncertain. V was pared by 6 bases and J by 4 bases, with 15 bases between. The CDR3 loop spans 14 amino acids. CDR3 bases: TGTGCCAGCAGGTTAACCCGGGCCGGCTATGGCTACACCTTC. It yields the protein CASRLTRAGYGYTF.

This clonotype turned up a few times. CDR3: CSVGGEDGYTF. The CDR3 nucleotides read TGCAGCGTTGGAGGGGAGGATGGCTACACCTTC. The chain links TRBV29-1 to TRBJ1-2; maybe TRBD1 (5 bases). This CDR3 region has 11 residues. Germline loops: CDR1 SQVTM, CDR2 ANQGSEA. Trimming took 4 bases from V and 6 from J, leaving 9 bases between them.

The rearrangement joins TRBV6-6 to TRBJ2-1; TRBD2 matches at 11 bases. J lost 6 bases, V lost 5 bases, and 9 bases had no gene match. The CDR3 is 16 residues long. CDR1 is MNHNY and CDR2 is SVGAGI in the germline V gene (reference sequence). CDR3 residues: CASSHDSGGAFNEQFF. CDR3 DNA: TGTGCCAGCAGTCACGATAGCGGGGGGGCGTTCAATGAGCAGTTCTTC.

This clonotype was detected a few times. The V and J genes are TRBV7-3 and TRBJ2-5, with TRBD2 identical over 10 bases. CDR1 and CDR2 from the germline V gene are SGHTA and FQGTGA. The CDR3 runs 15 residues. V lost 5 bases, J lost 3 bases, and 6 bases stayed unmatched. CDR3 residues: CASSRHGLAEETQYF. In DNA form, the CDR3 reads TGTGCCAGCAGCCGACACGGACTAGCGGAAGAGACCCAGTACTTC.

The V gene is TRBV3-1, the J gene TRBJ2-7; D may match TRBD1 or TRBD2 (5 bases each). This CDR3 has 14 amino acids. Germline V gene lookup returns CDR1 LGHDT and CDR2 YNNKEL (reference sequence). With 1 base removed from V and 7 bases from J, the gap between germline ends came to 14 bases. Written as DNA, the CDR3 is TGTGCCAGCAGCCAAGCTGGGACCCTGGGGGAGCAGTACTTC. This gives the protein CASSQAGTLGEQYF.